Shown below are 26 T cell receptor beta chains from a single sample sequenced in a study of blood T cell repertoires in COVID-19. Profiled with immunoSEQ multiplex PCR; TCRdb holds only in-frame clones, not every one. The repertoire holds around 300,000 clones, roughly 90% seen once, with 0.85% to 1% in the top ten. Sequenced sample: peripheral blood. The receptors were sampled from a woman aged 40 to 55 who had recovered from COVID-19.

This clone turned up a few times. The chain is built from TRBV9 and TRBJ2-2; TRBD1 matches 7 bases. CDR3 size: 18 residues. Per the germline V gene, CDR1 is SGDLS and CDR2 is YYNGEE. V lost 3 bases to trimming and J lost 1 base; unmatched junction nucleotides: 12. In DNA form, the CDR3 reads TGTGCCAGCAGCGAGGGGACAGCTCGATCGTTGAACACCGGGGAGCTGTTTTTT. Translation gives CASSEGTARSLNTGELFF.

This rearrangement joins TRBV5-1 to TRBJ1-1, with D perhaps TRBD1 (6 bases). CDR3 length: 14 residues. V lost 4 bases, J lost 6 bases, and 16 bases lay in between. Germline CDR1 reads SGHRS; CDR2 reads YFSETQ. DNA for the CDR3: TGCGCCAGCAGCAGCGACCACAGGGTCTCTGAAGCTTTCTTT. Translated: CASSSDHRVSEAFF.

The chain links TRBV9 to TRBJ2-2; 7 bases match TRBD2. Unmatched junction bases numbered 2, after V lost 0 bases and J lost 0 bases. The CDR3 has 16 amino acids. Germline V gene data show CDR1 as SGDLS and CDR2 as YYNGEE. CDR3 sequence (DNA): TGTGCCAGCAGCGTAGGGGGACTACCGAACACCGGGGAGCTGTTTTTT. It translates to CASSVGGLPNTGELFF.

The chain recombines TRBV24-1 with TRBJ1-1; possibly TRBD1 for D (5 bases). CDR3 length: 16 amino acids. Trimming took off 3 bases at V and 1 base at J, with 14 bases between the two ends. CDR1 and CDR2 (germline): KGHDR, SFDVKD. The CDR3 DNA reads TGTGCCACCAGTGATGGGGGGACTCAGACGAACACTGAAGCTTTCTTT. This sequence encodes CATSDGGTQTNTEAFF.

This chain joins TRBV30 and TRBJ1-3; no clear D. The CDR3 spans 15 residues. V was cut by 3 bases and J by 2 bases, with 14 bases left in between. Germline loops: CDR1 GTSNPN, CDR2 SVGIG (reference sequence). CDR3 sequence: CAWSAIGDAGNTIYF. The DNA for the CDR3 is TGTGCCTGGAGCGCCATTGGAGACGCTGGAAACACCATATATTTT.

This clone was found a few times. J is TRBJ2-3 and V is TRBV19; no definite D call. There are 13 residues in the CDR3. Germline-derived CDR1 and CDR2 are LNHDA and SQIVND (reference sequence). Trimming removed 5 bases from V and 1 base from J, with 7 bases in between. The CDR3 sequence is CASSRVGTDTQYF. The CDR3 nucleotides are TGTGCCAGTAGTCGGGTGGGCACAGATACGCAGTATTTT.

This clone was recorded a few times. The rearrangement uses TRBV25-1 and TRBJ1-2; 7 bases are a match to TRBD1. CDR1 and CDR2 from the germline V gene are MGHDK and SYGVNS. After removal of 3 bases from V and 4 bases from J, the junction contained 17 bases not matched to a gene. CDR3 size: 18 residues. CDR3 DNA sequence: TGTGCCAGCAGTGACTCTACCCCCACAGGGGTGGGGTTCTATGGCTACACCTTC. Amino acid sequence: CASSDSTPTGVGFYGYTF.

V is TRBV7-2 and J is TRBJ2-3; D gene uncertain. The CDR3 extends over 14 amino acids. Trimming pared 5 bases from V and 2 bases from J, leaving 11 bases between. Per the germline V gene, CDR1 is SGHTA and CDR2 is FQGNSA. The CDR3 bases are TGTGCCAGCAGCCCTGGGCCACCCACAGATACGCAGTATTTT. Its protein is CASSPGPPTDTQYF.

DNA for the CDR3: TGCGCCAGCAGCCAAGATGAACAGGGGGTCTATGGCTACACCTTC. Residues: CASSQDEQGVYGYTF. This chain uses TRBV4-1 with TRBJ1-2; 8 bases line up with TRBD1. V gave up 0 bases and J gave up 4 bases; unmatched junction bases: 4. The CDR3 is 15 amino acids. Germline V gene sequence: CDR1 MGHRA, CDR2 YSYEKL.

The rearrangement links TRBV28 to TRBJ1-2; D perhaps matches TRBD1 (5 bases). The CDR3 loop spans 17 amino acids. Looked up from germline, CDR1 is MDHEN and CDR2 is SYDVKM. The V gene lost 2 bases and the J gene lost 0 bases, with 16 bases spanning the gap. The CDR3 region has the DNA TGTGCCAGCAGTTTACCTACAGGAGCTACCTCTAACTATGGCTACACCTTC. It yields the protein CASSLPTGATSNYGYTF.

The gene calls are TRBV15 and TRBJ2-5; 7 bases are shared with TRBD2. This CDR3 comprises 22 residues. Trimming removed 0 bases from V and 1 base from J; junction bases left unmatched: 23. The germline CDR1 and CDR2 sequences are LNHNV and YYDKDF (reference sequence). The CDR3 sequence: CATSRDLSVPLWGGEAQETQYF. The CDR3 DNA reads TGTGCCACCAGCAGAGATTTATCCGTCCCACTTTGGGGGGGAGAAGCCCAAGAGACCCAGTACTTC.

The V and J genes are TRBV23-1 and TRBJ1-4; D is perhaps TRBD1 (6 bases). TRBV23-1 is filed as an ORF, its function uncertain. The CDR3 has 16 residues. V lost 10 bases and J lost 0, with 18 bases in between. In DNA form, the CDR3 reads TGCGCCATCCGAAGGGCGGGGGCCGCAACTAATGAAAAACTGTTTTTT. It codes for CAIRRAGAATNEKLFF.

The J gene is TRBJ1-2, the V gene TRBV18; D is unresolved. Trimming cost V 3 bases and J 3 bases, with 8 bases left between them. Germline CDR1 KGHSH, CDR2 LQKENI. CDR3 length equals 13 residues. As DNA, the CDR3 is TGTGCCAGCTCACCTGAGCGAGACTATGGCTACACCTTC. It translates to CASSPERDYGYTF.

In its sample, this clone was seen a few times. The gene calls are TRBV11-1 and TRBJ2-3, with TRBD2 matching 9 bases. The junction had 10 bases not matched to a gene; V was cut back by 3 bases and J by 6 bases. CDR1 is SGHAT, CDR2 FQDESV, per germline (reference sequence). The CDR3 has 16 residues. The CDR3 spells CASSFVGGLAWDTQYF. CDR3 nucleotide sequence: TGTGCCAGCAGCTTCGTAGGGGGACTAGCATGGGATACGCAGTATTTT.

The J gene is TRBJ2-1, the V gene TRBV4-1, with 13 nucleotides matching TRBD2. The CDR3 length is 17 residues. CDR1 and CDR2 from the germline V gene are MGHRA and YSYEKL. After removal of 4 bases from V and 9 bases from J, the junction contained 12 bases not matched to a gene. This chain's CDR3 is CASSPQAGTSGILEQFF. DNA for the CDR3: TGCGCCAGCAGCCCCCAAGCGGGGACTAGCGGGATTCTTGAGCAGTTCTTC.

This chain uses TRBV5-5 with TRBJ2-7; D is uncertain. Trimming pared 0 bases from V and 4 bases from J, leaving 17 bases between. The V gene's germline CDR1 is SGHKS and CDR2 YYEKEE (reference sequence). This CDR3 spans 16 amino acids. The CDR3 DNA reads as TGTGCCAGCAGCTTGGGATATGCGAGGATGGAGTACGAGCAGTACTTC. Its protein product is CASSLGYARMEYEQYF.

V gene TRBV28 combines with J gene TRBJ2-5, with TRBD2 matching over 9 bases. CDR1 MDHEN and CDR2 SYDVKM come from the germline V gene. This CDR3 is 20 amino acids long. Unmatched junction bases numbered 19, after V lost 1 base and J lost 4 bases. CDR3 protein: CASSLLDWFSGSSLGETQYF. DNA of the CDR3: TGTGCCAGCAGTTTATTAGATTGGTTTAGCGGGAGTTCACTGGGAGAGACCCAGTACTTC.

Of note for this clone: The germline gene is not matched at one end of the junction; a read error may be the cause. V gene TRBV19 combines with J gene TRBJ2-7; 7 positions agree with TRBD1. CDR1 and CDR2 (germline): LNHDA, SQIVND (reference sequence). The CDR3 is 11 residues long. The chain's CDR3 is CASSGVQGVNF. Written as DNA, the CDR3 is TGTGCCAGTAGTGGCGTTCAGGGGGTGAACTTC.

This clone turned up a few times. The rearrangement uses TRBV19 and TRBJ2-5, with 14 nucleotides matching TRBD2. The germline CDR1 and CDR2 sequences are LNHDA and SQIVND (reference sequence). The junction had 8 bases not matched to a gene; V was cut back by 3 bases and J by 2 bases. This CDR3 contains 18 residues. The CDR3 coding sequence is TGTGCCAGTAGTATTACGGGACTAGCGGGAGTTGGGCAAGAGACCCAGTACTTC. This sequence encodes CASSITGLAGVGQETQYF.

The V and J genes are TRBV2 and TRBJ2-1, with a tentative D call TRBD2 (5 bases). The CDR3 covers 10 residues. CDR1 is SNHLY, CDR2 FYNNEI, per germline. V shed 6 bases and J shed 10 bases, with 7 bases lying between them. The CDR3 DNA is TGTGCCAGCAGCGGACTGGAGCAGTTCTTC. It codes for CASSGLEQFF.

The chain couples TRBV5-1 to TRBJ2-5, with 11 bases that match TRBD2. This CDR3 contains 15 residues. V shed 4 bases and J 4 bases; nucleotides not matched to a gene: 6. Looked up from germline, CDR1 is SGHRS and CDR2 is YFSETQ. The CDR3 loop reads CASSRLAGTSETQYF. The DNA of the CDR3 is TGCGCCAGCAGCCGACTAGCGGGAACGTCAGAGACCCAGTACTTC.

This clone was counted between two and nine times. The rearrangement links TRBV24-1 to TRBJ1-1; 9 nucleotides line up with TRBD1. The CDR3 loop spans 15 amino acids. Trimming took 6 bases from V and 4 from J; bases not matched to a gene: 8. Germline V lookup: CDR1 KGHDR, CDR2 SFDVKD. CDR3 sequence: CATSPGDRDATEAFF. The CDR3 nucleotides read TGTGCCACCAGTCCAGGGGACAGGGACGCCACTGAAGCTTTCTTT.

This clone was observed a single time. The gene calls are TRBV28 and TRBJ2-7; perhaps TRBD1 as D (8 bases). Per germline, CDR1 MDHEN and CDR2 SYDVKM. This CDR3 has 15 amino acids. Trimming took 8 bases from V and 1 from J, leaving 18 bases between them. Here the CDR3 DNA reads TGTGCCAGCGGACTTGGACAGGGAGGGTCCTACGAGCAGTACTTC. This gives the protein CASGLGQGGSYEQYF.

The chain links TRBV15 to TRBJ1-5; possible D gene TRBD1, 5 bases. The V gene lost 1 base and the J gene lost 0 bases, with 10 bases spanning the gap. Germline CDR1 reads LNHNV; CDR2 reads YYDKDF (reference sequence). CDR3 length equals 16 residues. As DNA, the CDR3 is TGTGCCACCAGCAGAGGGGGCCCGTATAGCAATCAGCCCCAGCATTTT. It codes for CATSRGGPYSNQPQHF. Combining the CDR3 with reference TRBV15 and TRBJ1-5 gives the whole variable domain DAMVIQNPRYQVTQFGKPVTLSCSQTLNHNVMYWYQQKSSQAPKLLFHYYDKDFNNEADTPDNFQSRRPNTSFCFLDIRSPGLGDTAMYLCATSRGGPYSNQPQHFGDGTRLSIL.

This rearrangement joins TRBV9 to TRBJ2-3; tentatively, D is TRBD1 (5 bases). Looked up from germline, CDR1 is SGDLS and CDR2 is YYNGEE. The CDR3 totals 17 residues. V lost 4 bases and J 0 bases, leaving 18 bases between the germline ends. Here the CDR3 reads CASSPLDLGRSTDTQYF. Here the CDR3 DNA reads TGTGCCAGCAGCCCCTTAGATCTGGGGCGCAGCACAGATACGCAGTATTTT.

Comments on this clone: In the same sample, other DNA sequences code for this CDR3. The chain is built from TRBV11-2 and TRBJ2-7, with D possibly being TRBD1 or TRBD2 (5 bases each). The V end lost 5 bases, the J end lost 0 bases, and 14 bases lay between the germline ends. This CDR3 has 15 amino acids. CDR1 SGHAT and CDR2 FQNNGV come from the germline V gene. In DNA, the CDR3 is TGTGCCAGCAGCCTAGGGGCGAGCGGCTCCTACGAGCAGTACTTC. Translated: CASSLGASGSYEQYF.